This entry features one T cell receptor beta chain sequence. Method: immunoSEQ multiplex PCR; TCRdb's copy keeps in-frame clones and lacks some. The sample lists about 210,000 clones, about 85% occurring once. This entry belongs to a study of blood T cell repertoires in COVID-19. The CDR3 runs 15 residues. The V segment lost 5 bases and the J segment 6 bases; nucleotides outside the gene matches: 9. Germline V gene lookup returns CDR1 SGHTA and CDR2 FQGNSA. The TCR sequence derives from a woman older than 75 with COVID-19, enrolled during active disease. The sequenced sample was peripheral blood. The chain recombines TRBV7-2 with TRBJ2-3, with 9 bases lining up with TRBD1. The CDR3: CASSKEGQGIDTQYF. DNA of the CDR3: TGTGCCAGCAGCAAAGAGGGACAGGGCATCGATACGCAGTATTTT.